This T cell receptor beta chain was documented in a study of monozygotic twins with inflammatory bowel disease. Study-level results: Patients received differing immunosuppressive treatments, which may have added variability to their repertoires. Healthy twins shared more clonotypes with others than IBD patients, most markedly active ones.

Using eight separate reactions per sample, the authors generated cDNA. Each CDR3 protein gets one entry in TCRdb, which reprocessed the 5' RACE reads and gives no DNA. This table lists approximately 400,000 distinct CDR3 sequences. To note about this clonotype: Its specificity is not known.

This CDR3 is 14 amino acids long. Germline V gives CDR1 SGHRS, CDR2 YFSETQ. This clonotype originated in a human donor with ulcerative colitis or Crohn's disease, or a healthy co-twin of an affected twin (not recorded which). This chain links TRBV5-1 with TRBJ2-1; TCRdb selects TRBD1, and the lack of DNA leaves this call unchecked. The sample taken for sequencing was blood. The CDR3 is CASNLGGSYNEQFF.